Presented here are 30 T cell receptor beta chains from one specimen sequenced in a study of cytomegalovirus exposure and HLA in healthy donors. Amplification used 60 Vbeta primers and 13 Jbeta primers. The repertoire was sequenced with immunoSEQ multiplex PCR; TCRdb's copy has only in-frame clones and lacks some. The table lists some 180,000 clones, roughly an eighth of them singletons. Sequences were obtained from PBMCs. These receptors all come from a man between 45 and 60 years old in good health and CMV-seropositive.

The CDR3 reads CASSQDHRAHEQYV. CDR3 coding DNA: TGCGCCAGCAGCCAAGACCACAGGGCCCACGAGCAGTACGTC. J is TRBJ2-7 and V is TRBV4-1; a weak D match, TRBD1 (6 bases). The CDR3 runs to 14 residues. Looked up from germline, CDR1 is MGHRA and CDR2 is YSYEKL. V lost 0 bases and J lost 5, with 11 bases in between.

This clone was counted only a few times. The chain employs TRBV9 and TRBJ2-5; D gene ambiguous. Looked up from germline, CDR1 is SGDLS and CDR2 is YYNGEE. Trimming removed 0 bases from V and 5 bases from J, with 14 bases in between. The CDR3 runs to 15 residues. This CDR3 is CASSVGPEPEETQYF. The DNA of the CDR3 is TGTGCCAGCAGCGTAGGGCCGGAACCGGAGGAGACCCAGTACTTC.

This sequence joins TRBV7-2 and TRBJ2-1, with D hard to call. The CDR3 runs to 12 residues. V was trimmed by 6 bases and J by 9 bases, leaving 12 bases between them. The germline gives CDR1 SGHTA, CDR2 FQGNSA. CDR3: CASSPPEVEQFF. CDR3 DNA: TGTGCCAGCAGTCCCCCCGAGGTTGAGCAGTTCTTC.

This clone has more than one count but fewer than ten. The V call is TRBV28, the J call TRBJ1-1; D possibly corresponds to TRBD1 (5 bases). The CDR3 runs 13 residues. Trimming removed 3 bases at V and 5 bases at J, with 10 bases between. The germline CDR1 and CDR2 sequences are MDHEN and SYDVKM. CDR3 sequence: CASSFWGVTEAFF. For the CDR3, the DNA is TGTGCCAGCAGTTTCTGGGGGGTAACTGAAGCTTTCTTT. The whole variable domain, remainder taken from reference TRBV28 and TRBJ1-1, is DVKVTQSSRYLVKRTGEKVFLECVQDMDHENMFWYRQDPGLGLRLIYFSYDVKMKEKGDIPEGYSVSREKKERFSLILESASTNQTSMYLCASSFWGVTEAFFGQGTRLTVV.

This chain uses TRBV7-9 with TRBJ2-7; D might be TRBD1 (5 bases). Germline-derived CDR1 and CDR2 are SEHNR and FQNEAQ (reference sequence). Trimming removed 7 bases from V and 8 bases from J, with 18 bases in between. This CDR3 spans 13 amino acids. The CDR3 loop is CASNEGRADQQYF. As DNA, the CDR3 is TGTGCCAGCAACGAAGGCAGGGCAGACCAGCAGTACTTC.

This rearrangement joins TRBV29-1 to TRBJ2-2; 9 bases match TRBD1. Germline lookup yields CDR1 SQVTM and CDR2 ANQGSEA. The ends lost 6 bases at V and 6 bases at J; junction bases unmatched: 5. CDR3 length equals 13 residues. CDR3 protein: CSVGQGSAGELFF. The DNA of the CDR3 is TGCAGCGTCGGACAGGGGTCGGCCGGGGAGCTGTTTTTT.

This sequence joins TRBV5-1 and TRBJ2-5, with TRBD2 matching over 9 bases. With V trimmed by 4 bases and J by 3 bases, 7 bases remained unmatched. Per the germline V gene, CDR1 is SGHRS and CDR2 is YFSETQ. The length of the CDR3 is 15 residues. The CDR3 DNA follows: TGCGCCAGCAGCCTCGGACTAGCGAGTAAAGAGACCCAGTACTTC. Amino acid sequence: CASSLGLASKETQYF.

The rearrangement links TRBV2 to TRBJ2-1, with 13 nucleotides matching TRBD2. This CDR3 is built from 15 residues. The J segment lost 4 bases and the V segment lost 5 bases, leaving 2 bases of the junction unmatched. CDR1 is SNHLY, CDR2 FYNNEI, per germline. CDR3 residues: CASSPTSGGYNEQFF. CDR3 coding DNA: TGTGCCAGCAGTCCGACTAGCGGGGGGTACAATGAGCAGTTCTTC.

This clone was observed a few times. The chain employs TRBV19 and TRBJ1-3; D remains unclear. Germline CDR1 is LNHDA and CDR2 is SQIVND (reference sequence). The CDR3 loop spans 14 amino acids. V gave up 7 bases and J gave up 3 bases, with 13 bases separating them. The CDR3 bases are TGTGCCAGTACCAACCCTCGGGGTGGAAACACCATATATTTT. Encoded protein: CASTNPRGGNTIYF.

This sequence joins TRBV7-6 and TRBJ2-2, with 11 bases lining up with TRBD1. Germline V gives CDR1 SGHVS, CDR2 FNYEAQ. The junction had 1 base not matched to a gene; V was cut back by 3 bases and J by 4 bases. The CDR3 runs to 15 residues. The CDR3 loop is CASSLGQGGTGELFF. CDR3 in DNA: TGTGCCAGCAGCTTGGGACAGGGGGGCACCGGGGAGCTGTTTTTT.

This clone was counted only a few times. The chain uses TRBV5-6 and TRBJ2-5; no clear D gene. The CDR3 runs 11 residues. Per the germline V gene, CDR1 is SGHDT and CDR2 is YYEEEE. Trimming took 0 bases from V and 5 from J, leaving 2 bases between them. The CDR3: CASSLAETQYF. CDR3 nucleotides: TGTGCCAGCAGCTTGGCTGAGACCCAGTACTTC. Together with reference TRBV5-6 and TRBJ2-5, the CDR3 gives the full variable domain: DAGVTQSPTHLIKTRGQQVTLRCSPKSGHDTVSWYQQALGQGPQFIFQYYEEEERQRGNFPDRFSGHQFPNYSSELNVNALLLGDSALYLCASSLAETQYFGPGTRLLVL.

The chain combines TRBV19 with TRBJ1-2; 7 nucleotides match TRBD1. J lost 6 bases, V lost 5 bases, and 21 bases had no gene match. Germline CDR1 reads LNHDA; CDR2 reads SQIVND (reference sequence). The CDR3 covers 18 residues. The CDR3 DNA follows: TGTGCCAGTAGTTCAAACGCCGGGACAGAATTGGGTCGAGATGGCTACACCTTC. It specifies CASSSNAGTELGRDGYTF.

This clone has a count of ten or more. This sequence joins TRBV14 and TRBJ2-5; D uncertain. Germline V gene sequence: CDR1 SGHDN, CDR2 FVKESK. The CDR3 consists of 15 residues. V lost 1 base to trimming and J lost 0 bases, with 9 bases between them. The CDR3 region has the DNA TGTGCCAGCAGCCAAGTAGTGCTAAACCAAGAGACCCAGTACTTC. It encodes CASSQVVLNQETQYF.

A few counts support this clone. The V and J genes are TRBV5-1 and TRBJ1-1, with TRBD1 as a possible D gene (6 bases). The V and J ends lost 3 bases and 4 bases respectively, with 16 bases between them. Looked up from germline, CDR1 is SGHRS and CDR2 is YFSETQ. The CDR3 runs to 15 residues. The CDR3 loop reads CASSSSRGMGTEAFF. As DNA, the CDR3 is TGCGCCAGCAGCTCTAGCAGGGGTATGGGCACTGAAGCTTTCTTT.

This clone was seen a few times. The rearrangement joins TRBV5-4 to TRBJ2-7; D possibly corresponds to TRBD1 (6 bases). The CDR3 runs to 14 residues. Trimming pared 7 bases from V and 0 bases from J, leaving 14 bases between. Germline CDR1 and CDR2: SGHNT and YYREEE (reference sequence). The CDR3 here is CASRRQESSYEQYV. The CDR3 DNA reads as TGTGCCAGCCGGAGACAGGAGAGCTCCTACGAGCAGTACGTC.

The DNA of the CDR3 is TGTGCCCTCGCAGGGGCAGATACGGACGAGCAGTACGTC. It encodes CALAGADTDEQYV. The chain uses TRBV15 and TRBJ2-7; a possible D gene is TRBD1 (6 bases). The germline V gene has CDR1 LNHNV and CDR2 YYDKDF (reference sequence). The CDR3 covers 13 residues. V lost 11 bases and J 5 bases, leaving 19 bases between the germline ends.

This clone was recorded a few times. The CDR3 DNA reads TGTGCCAGCAGCCATCTTGCACAGCTTGAAAAACTGTTTTTT. It codes for CASSHLAQLEKLFF. The chain combines TRBV14 with TRBJ1-4; D gene ambiguous. Germline lookup yields CDR1 SGHDN and CDR2 FVKESK. Trimming took off 3 bases at V and 7 bases at J, with 12 bases between the two ends. The CDR3 totals 14 residues.

This clone turned up a few times. The same CDR3 is also encoded by other DNA sequences in this sample. The rearrangement uses TRBV15 and TRBJ2-3; D uncertain. The germline V gene has CDR1 LNHNV and CDR2 YYDKDF (reference sequence). The CDR3 extends over 15 amino acids. Trimming removed 9 bases from V and 0 bases from J, with 16 bases in between. CDR3 amino acids: CATSRRGQSTDTQYF. CDR3 nucleotides: TGTGCCACAAGCCGAAGAGGCCAGAGCACAGATACGCAGTATTTT.

CDR3 loop: CASGGDRGVYGYTF. CDR3 nucleotide sequence: TGTGCTAGTGGGGGGGACAGGGGAGTATATGGCTACACCTTC. This chain links TRBV12-5 with TRBJ1-2; 10 nucleotides align to TRBD1. The CDR3 runs to 14 residues. V shed 6 bases and J 5 bases; nucleotides not matched to a gene: 6. Germline CDR1 and CDR2: LGHNT and FRNRAP.

J is TRBJ1-2 and V is TRBV25-1; 7 bases fit TRBD1. The CDR3 runs to 14 residues. Germline CDR1 is MGHDK and CDR2 is SYGVNS. V dropped 5 bases and J dropped 8; count of bases not matched to a gene: 11. The CDR3 nucleotides read TGTGCCAGCAGTATGACAGGGCAGCTTTTGGGCTACACCTTC. Its translation is CASSMTGQLLGYTF.

As for this clone: The germline gene is not matched at one end of the junction; a read error may be the cause. The chain uses TRBV19 and TRBJ2-1, with D possibly TRBD1 on 6 matching bases. The CDR3 is 15 residues long. Germline lookup yields CDR1 LNHDA and CDR2 SQIVND (reference sequence). DNA of the CDR3: TGTGCCAGTAGTATCGGTTTGGCTCGAGGGGGTTCGGCACTCTTC. Translation gives CASSIGLARGGSALF.

This clone has just a few counts. The rearrangement links TRBV5-4 to TRBJ2-3; 8 bases line up with TRBD2. With V trimmed by 4 bases and J by 5 bases, 3 bases remained unmatched. The germline CDR1 and CDR2 sequences are SGHNT and YYREEE (reference sequence). CDR3 length: 13 residues. The CDR3 here is CASSAGGLDTQYF. DNA of the CDR3: TGTGCCAGCAGCGCGGGGGGTTTAGATACGCAGTATTTT.

This clone was counted a few times. This rearrangement joins TRBV2 to TRBJ1-1; D remains unclear. Trimming took off 4 bases at V and 1 base at J, with 7 bases between the two ends. This CDR3 is 13 amino acids long. Germline values: CDR1 SNHLY, CDR2 FYNNEI. The CDR3 coding sequence is TGTGCCAGCAGTGGGGCGGGGAACACTGAAGCTTTCTTT. Translating it yields CASSGAGNTEAFF.

The chain carries TRBV7-2 and TRBJ1-2, with a tentative D call TRBD1 (6 bases). Between the trimmed V and J ends, which lost 3 bases and 4 bases, there was a span of 9 bases. CDR3 size: 13 residues. Germline V gene sequence: CDR1 SGHTA, CDR2 FQGNSA. In nucleotides, the CDR3 is TGTGCCAGCAGCTTGACAGGCATCTATGGCTACACCTTC. This encodes CASSLTGIYGYTF.

This clone occurred a few times. This chain links TRBV11-3 with TRBJ2-5; D gene uncertain. V shed 2 bases and J shed 5 bases, with 3 bases lying between them. Looked up from germline, CDR1 is SGHNT and CDR2 is YENEEA. This CDR3 spans 11 amino acids. CDR3 nucleotide sequence: TGTGCCAGCAGCTTACTGGAGACCCAGTACTTC. Translating it yields CASSLLETQYF.

The chain employs TRBV7-2 and TRBJ1-2; TRBD1 agrees at 7 bases. In germline, CDR1 is SGHTA, CDR2 FQGNSA. With 5 bases clipped from V and 3 bases from J, the junction kept 9 bases outside the gene matches. The CDR3 consists of 15 residues. The CDR3 spells CASSPTGPGDYGYTF. CDR3 sequence (DNA): TGTGCCAGCAGCCCGACAGGGCCAGGCGACTATGGCTACACCTTC.

This rearrangement joins TRBV19 to TRBJ1-2; 8 bases map to TRBD1. The trim removed 6 bases at V and 8 bases at J, leaving 11 bases unmatched. Germline V gene data show CDR1 as LNHDA and CDR2 as SQIVND (reference sequence). The CDR3 has 14 residues. CDR3 sequence (DNA): TGTGCCAGTAGCGGAGACAGGGGCCTCTTCGGCTACACCTTC. Translating it yields CASSGDRGLFGYTF.

This clone was seen a few times. This chain links TRBV9 with TRBJ2-2; D is unclear. V lost 0 bases and J 7 bases, leaving 4 bases between the germline ends. The CDR3 consists of 12 residues. Germline CDR1 and CDR2: SGDLS and YYNGEE. The chain's CDR3 is CASSVGDGELFF. The DNA for the CDR3 is TGTGCCAGCAGCGTAGGAGACGGGGAGCTGTTTTTT.

The sample holds a few counts of this clone. This chain links TRBV7-2 with TRBJ2-1; TRBD2 matches 7 bases. J gave up 0 bases and V 8 bases, and 10 bases lay outside the gene matches. CDR3 length equals 16 residues. The V gene's germline CDR1 is SGHTA and CDR2 FQGNSA. CDR3: CASRTWRGSSYNEQFF. DNA of the CDR3: TGTGCCAGCCGTACCTGGCGGGGGTCCTCCTACAATGAGCAGTTCTTC.

This clone was counted only a few times. V is TRBV28 and J is TRBJ2-7, with 10 bases fitting TRBD1. Germline V gene data show CDR1 as MDHEN and CDR2 as SYDVKM. The CDR3 loop spans 16 amino acids. V was pared by 5 bases and J by 0 bases, with 7 bases of the junction left unmatched. The CDR3 loop is CASSPSGQGSSYEQYV. The DNA for the CDR3 is TGTGCCAGCAGTCCCTCGGGACAGGGGAGCTCCTACGAGCAGTACGTC.